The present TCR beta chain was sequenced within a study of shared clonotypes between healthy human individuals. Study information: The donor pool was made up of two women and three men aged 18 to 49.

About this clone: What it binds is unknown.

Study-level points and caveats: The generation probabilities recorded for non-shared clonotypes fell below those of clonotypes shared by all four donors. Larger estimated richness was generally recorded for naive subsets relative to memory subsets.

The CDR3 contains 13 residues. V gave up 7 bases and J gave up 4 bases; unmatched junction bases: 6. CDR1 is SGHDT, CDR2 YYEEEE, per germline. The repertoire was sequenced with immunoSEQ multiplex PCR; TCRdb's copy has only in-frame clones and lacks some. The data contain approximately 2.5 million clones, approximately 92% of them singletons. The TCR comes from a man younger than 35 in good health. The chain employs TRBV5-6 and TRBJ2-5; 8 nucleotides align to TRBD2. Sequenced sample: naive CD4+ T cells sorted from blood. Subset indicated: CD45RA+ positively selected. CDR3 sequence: CASRGGGGETQYF. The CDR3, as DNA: TGTGCCAGCCGGGGGGGTGGAGGAGAGACCCAGTACTTC.